The clone carrying this T cell receptor beta chain occurred many times. The data were obtained in a study of T cells in Graves' hyperthyroidism and ophthalmopathy. CDR1 is SEHNR and CDR2 is FQNEAQ in the germline V gene (reference sequence). Between the trimmed V and J ends, which lost 1 base and 1 base, there was a span of 8 bases. CDR3 length: 14 amino acids. RNA transcripts gave rise to amplified TCR beta CDR3 regions. RT-PCR in the first round (using the HTBI primer set) targeted the TCR CDR3. TCRdb reprocessed the multiplex PCR reads via MiXCR and lists one record per CDR3 protein. The sample records under 350,000 distinct CDR3 sequences, around 20% being singletons.

Sequencing input: blood. This sequence joins TRBV7-9 and TRBJ2-7; no clear D. The receptor was isolated from a woman between 50 and 59 years old with Graves' hyperthyroidism. The chain's CDR3 is CASSLGQASYEQYF. DNA for the CDR3: TGTGCCAGCAGCTTAGGGCAGGCGTCCTACGAGCAGTACTTC. Based on the CDR3 plus reference TRBV7-9 and TRBJ2-7, the full variable domain is DTGVSQNPRHKITKRGQNVTFRCDPISEHNRLYWYRQTLGQGPEFLTYFQNEAQLEKSRLLSDRFSAERPKGSFSTLEIQRTEQGDSAMYLCASSLGQASYEQYFGPGTRLTVT.